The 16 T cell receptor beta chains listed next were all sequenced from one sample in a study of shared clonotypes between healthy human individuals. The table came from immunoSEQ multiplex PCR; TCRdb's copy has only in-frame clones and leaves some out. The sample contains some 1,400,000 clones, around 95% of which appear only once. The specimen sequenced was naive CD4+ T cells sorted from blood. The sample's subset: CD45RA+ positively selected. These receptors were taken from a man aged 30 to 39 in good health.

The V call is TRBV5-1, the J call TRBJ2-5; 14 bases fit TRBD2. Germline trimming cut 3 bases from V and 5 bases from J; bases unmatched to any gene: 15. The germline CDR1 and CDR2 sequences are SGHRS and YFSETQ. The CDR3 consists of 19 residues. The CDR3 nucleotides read TGCGCCAGCAGCTGGCCCGCGACTAGCGGGAGGGCCTTCGGGGAGACCCAGTACTTC. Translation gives CASSWPATSGRAFGETQYF.

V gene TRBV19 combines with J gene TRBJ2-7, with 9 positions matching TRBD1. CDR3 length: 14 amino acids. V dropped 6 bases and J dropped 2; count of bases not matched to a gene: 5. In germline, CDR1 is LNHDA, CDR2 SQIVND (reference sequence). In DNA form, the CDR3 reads TGTGCCAGTAGCGCCGGGACAGGGACCTACGAGCAGTACTTC. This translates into CASSAGTGTYEQYF.

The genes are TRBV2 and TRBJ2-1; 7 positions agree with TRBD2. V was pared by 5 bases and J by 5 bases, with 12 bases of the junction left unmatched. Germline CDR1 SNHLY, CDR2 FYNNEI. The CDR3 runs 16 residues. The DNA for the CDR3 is TGTGCCAGCAGTCCGCTCGCGGCGGGAGAGAACAATGAGCAGTTCTTC. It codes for CASSPLAAGENNEQFF. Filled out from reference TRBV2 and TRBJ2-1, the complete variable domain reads EPEVTQTPSHQVTQMGQEVILRCVPISNHLYFYWYRQILGQKVEFLVSFYNNEISEKSEIFDDQFSVERPDGSNFTLKIRSTKLEDSAMYFCASSPLAAGENNEQFFGPGTRLTVL.

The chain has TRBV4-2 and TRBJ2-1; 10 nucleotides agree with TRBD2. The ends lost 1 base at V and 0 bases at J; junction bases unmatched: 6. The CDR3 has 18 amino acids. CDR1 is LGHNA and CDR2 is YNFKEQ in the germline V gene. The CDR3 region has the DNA TGTGCCAGCAGCCAAGGGCTAGCGGGAGCCAGCTCCTACAATGAGCAGTTCTTC. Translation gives CASSQGLAGASSYNEQFF.

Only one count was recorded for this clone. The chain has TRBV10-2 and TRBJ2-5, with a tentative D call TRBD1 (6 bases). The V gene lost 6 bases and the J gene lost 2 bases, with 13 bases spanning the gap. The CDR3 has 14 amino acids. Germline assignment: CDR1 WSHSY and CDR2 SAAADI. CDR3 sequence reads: CASSEKQGQETQYF. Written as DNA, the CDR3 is TGCGCCAGCAGCGAAAAACAGGGACAAGAGACCCAGTACTTC.

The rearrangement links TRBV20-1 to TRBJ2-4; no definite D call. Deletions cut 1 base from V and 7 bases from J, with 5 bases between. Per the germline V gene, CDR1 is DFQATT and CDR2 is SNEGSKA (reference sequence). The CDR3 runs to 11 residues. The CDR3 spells CSARGGNIQYF. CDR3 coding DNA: TGCAGTGCTAGAGGTGGGAACATTCAGTACTTC.

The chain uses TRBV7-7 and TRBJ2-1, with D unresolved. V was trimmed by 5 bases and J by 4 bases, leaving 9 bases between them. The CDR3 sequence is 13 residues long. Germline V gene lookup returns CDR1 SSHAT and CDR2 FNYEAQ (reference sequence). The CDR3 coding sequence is TGTGCCAGCAGCCCTAACGATTACAATGAGCAGTTCTTC. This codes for CASSPNDYNEQFF.

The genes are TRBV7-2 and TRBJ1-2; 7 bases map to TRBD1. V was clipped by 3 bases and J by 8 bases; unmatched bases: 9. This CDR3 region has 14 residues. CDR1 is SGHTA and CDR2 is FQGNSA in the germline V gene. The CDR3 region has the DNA TGTGCCAGCAGCTTGGAGAGGGGGCTTTGGGGCTACACCTTC. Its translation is CASSLERGLWGYTF.

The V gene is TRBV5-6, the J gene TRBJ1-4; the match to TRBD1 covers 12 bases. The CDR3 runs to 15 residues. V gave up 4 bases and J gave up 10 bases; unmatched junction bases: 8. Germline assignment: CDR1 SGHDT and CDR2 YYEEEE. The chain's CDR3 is CASSHRQGQGAKLFF. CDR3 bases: TGTGCCAGCAGCCATCGACAGGGACAGGGGGCAAAACTGTTTTTT.

The CDR3 DNA is TGTGCCAGCTCACCACTTCTGGGGGAGGGTGCGGAGCAGTACTTC. It codes for CASSPLLGEGAEQYF. The chain combines TRBV18 with TRBJ2-7; TRBD2 matches 7 bases. Germline loops: CDR1 KGHSH, CDR2 LQKENI. The CDR3 covers 15 residues. Unmatched junction bases numbered 10, after V lost 1 base and J lost 7 bases.

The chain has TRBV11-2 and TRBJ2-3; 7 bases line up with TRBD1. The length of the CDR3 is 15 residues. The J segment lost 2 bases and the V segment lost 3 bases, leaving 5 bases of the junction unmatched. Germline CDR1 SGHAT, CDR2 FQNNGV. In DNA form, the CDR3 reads TGTGCCAGCAGCTTGGGGGACAGAGCCACAGATACGCAGTATTTT. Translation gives CASSLGDRATDTQYF.

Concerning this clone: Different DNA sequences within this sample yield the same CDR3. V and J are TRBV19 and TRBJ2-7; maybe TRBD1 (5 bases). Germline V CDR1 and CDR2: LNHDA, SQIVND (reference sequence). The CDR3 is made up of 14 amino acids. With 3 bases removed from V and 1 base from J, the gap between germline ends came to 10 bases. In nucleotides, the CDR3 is TGTGCCAGTAGTATTAGAACAGGATCCTACGAGCAGTACTTC. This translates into CASSIRTGSYEQYF.

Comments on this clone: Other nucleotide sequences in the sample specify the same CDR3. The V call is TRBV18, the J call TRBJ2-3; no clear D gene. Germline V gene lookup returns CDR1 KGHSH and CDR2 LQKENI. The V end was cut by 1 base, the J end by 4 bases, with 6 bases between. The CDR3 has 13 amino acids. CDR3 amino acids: CASSPLEADTQYF. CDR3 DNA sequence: TGTGCCAGCTCACCACTAGAGGCAGATACGCAGTATTTT.

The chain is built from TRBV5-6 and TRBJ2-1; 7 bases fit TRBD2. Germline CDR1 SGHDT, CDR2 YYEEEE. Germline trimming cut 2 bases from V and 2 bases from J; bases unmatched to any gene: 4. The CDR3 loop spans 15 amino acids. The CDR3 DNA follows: TGTGCCAGCAGCTTCGGACTAGAAGCCTACAATGAGCAGTTCTTC. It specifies CASSFGLEAYNEQFF.

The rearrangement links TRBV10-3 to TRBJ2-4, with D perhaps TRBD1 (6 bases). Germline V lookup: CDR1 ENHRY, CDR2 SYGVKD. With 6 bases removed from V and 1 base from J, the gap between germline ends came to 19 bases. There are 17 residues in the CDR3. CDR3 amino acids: CAISAGPGAGAKNIQYF. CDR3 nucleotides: TGTGCCATCAGCGCGGGCCCAGGGGCCGGGGCCAAAAACATTCAGTACTTC.

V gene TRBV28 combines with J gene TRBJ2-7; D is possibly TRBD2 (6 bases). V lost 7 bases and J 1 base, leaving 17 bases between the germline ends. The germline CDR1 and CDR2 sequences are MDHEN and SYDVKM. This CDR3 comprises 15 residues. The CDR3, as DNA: TGTGCCAGCACCCCATCAGCGGGCGGGTCCTACGAGCAGTACTTC. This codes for CASTPSAGGSYEQYF.